This TCR beta chain was sequenced in a study of coeliac disease. Points on this clone: Its antigen is not identified. The germline gene is not matched at one end of the junction; a read error may be the cause.

Germline CDR1 reads SSHAT; CDR2 reads FNYEAQ (reference sequence). This CDR3 has 14 residues. Libraries were prepared by immunoSEQ multiplex PCR; TCRdb keeps only in-frame clonotypes and omits some of them. The sample has approximately 4,300 clones; roughly three fifths are singletons. Study-wide points: TRB repertoires were largely private, with most amino acid sequences found in only one sample.

Sequenced: intraepithelial lymphocytes from the gut. The origin of this receptor is a human donor with active celiac disease. This chain connects TRBV7-7 to TRBJ2-3; D possibly matches TRBD1 or TRBD2 (6 bases each). The chain's CDR3 is CASSLGGPGDTQYF. The CDR3 DNA is TGTGCTAGCAGCTTAGGGGGGCCGGGAGATACGCAGTATTTT.